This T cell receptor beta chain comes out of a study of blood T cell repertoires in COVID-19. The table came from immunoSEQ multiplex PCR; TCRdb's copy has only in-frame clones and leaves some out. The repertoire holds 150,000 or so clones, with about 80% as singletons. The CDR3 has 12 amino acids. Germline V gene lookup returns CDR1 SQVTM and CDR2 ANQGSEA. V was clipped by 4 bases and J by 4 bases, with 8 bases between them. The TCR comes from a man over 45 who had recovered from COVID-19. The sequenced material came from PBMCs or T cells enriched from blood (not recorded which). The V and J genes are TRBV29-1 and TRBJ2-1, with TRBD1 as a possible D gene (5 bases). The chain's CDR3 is CSVGRQYNEQFF. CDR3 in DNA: TGCAGCGTTGGCAGACAGTACAATGAGCAGTTCTTC.